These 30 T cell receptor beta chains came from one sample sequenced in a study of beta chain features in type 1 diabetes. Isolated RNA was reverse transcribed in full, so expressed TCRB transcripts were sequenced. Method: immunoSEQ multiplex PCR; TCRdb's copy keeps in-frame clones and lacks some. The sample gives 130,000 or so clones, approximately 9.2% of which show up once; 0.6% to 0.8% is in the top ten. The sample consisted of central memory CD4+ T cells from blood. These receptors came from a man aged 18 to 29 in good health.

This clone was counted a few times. This chain's CDR3 is CATTTGAETQYF. As DNA, the CDR3 is TGTGCCACAACGACAGGGGCGGAGACCCAGTACTTC. This rearrangement joins TRBV5-4 to TRBJ2-5, with TRBD1 matching 8 bases. V lost 9 bases, J lost 5 bases, and 6 bases stayed unmatched. Germline V lookup: CDR1 SGHNT, CDR2 YYREEE (reference sequence). The CDR3 consists of 12 residues. Drawing the rest from reference TRBV5-4 and TRBJ2-5, the complete variable domain is ETGVTQSPTHLIKTRGQQVTLRCSSQSGHNTVSWYQQALGQGPQFIFQYYREEENGRGNFPPRFSGLQFPNYSSELNVNALELDDSALYLCATTTGAETQYFGPGTRLLVL.

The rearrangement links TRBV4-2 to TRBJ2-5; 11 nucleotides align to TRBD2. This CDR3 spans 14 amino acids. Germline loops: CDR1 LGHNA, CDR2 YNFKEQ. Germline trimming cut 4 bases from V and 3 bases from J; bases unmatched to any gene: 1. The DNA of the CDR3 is TGTGCCAGCAGCCGTAGCGGGGGGGAAGAGACCCAGTACTTC. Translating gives CASSRSGGEETQYF.

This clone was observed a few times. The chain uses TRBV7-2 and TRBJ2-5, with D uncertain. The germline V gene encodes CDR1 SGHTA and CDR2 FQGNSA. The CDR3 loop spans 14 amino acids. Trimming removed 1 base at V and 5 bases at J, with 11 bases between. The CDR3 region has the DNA TGTGCCAGCAGCTTAGAGTCGGGTTACGAGACCCAGTACTTC. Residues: CASSLESGYETQYF.

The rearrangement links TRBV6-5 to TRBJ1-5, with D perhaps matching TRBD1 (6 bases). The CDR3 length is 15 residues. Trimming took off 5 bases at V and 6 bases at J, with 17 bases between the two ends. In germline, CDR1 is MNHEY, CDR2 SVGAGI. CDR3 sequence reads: CASSIGQFQGQPQHF. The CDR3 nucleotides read TGTGCCAGCAGTATCGGACAGTTTCAGGGTCAGCCCCAGCATTTT.

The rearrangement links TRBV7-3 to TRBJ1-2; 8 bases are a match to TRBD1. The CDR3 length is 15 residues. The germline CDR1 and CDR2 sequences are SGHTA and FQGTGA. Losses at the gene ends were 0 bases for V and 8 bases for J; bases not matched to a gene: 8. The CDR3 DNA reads TGTGCCAGCAGCTTAACGGGGCAGGGGGCTAGGGGCTACACCTTC. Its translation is CASSLTGQGARGYTF.

The CDR3 nucleotides read TGCGCCAGCAACCGGGACAGTCAAGAGACCCAGTACTTC. It yields the protein CASNRDSQETQYF. This chain joins TRBV5-1 and TRBJ2-5; 7 nucleotides match TRBD1. After removal of 6 bases from V and 2 bases from J, the junction contained 4 bases not matched to a gene. Germline CDR1 SGHRS, CDR2 YFSETQ. This CDR3 is built from 13 residues.

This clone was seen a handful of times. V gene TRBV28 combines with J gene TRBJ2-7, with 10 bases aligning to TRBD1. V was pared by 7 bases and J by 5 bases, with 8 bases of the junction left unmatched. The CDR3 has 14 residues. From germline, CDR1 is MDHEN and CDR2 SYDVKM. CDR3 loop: CASTAPGTGDEQYF. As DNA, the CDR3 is TGTGCCAGCACTGCCCCCGGGACAGGGGACGAGCAGTACTTC. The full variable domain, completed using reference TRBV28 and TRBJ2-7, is DVKVTQSSRYLVKRTGEKVFLECVQDMDHENMFWYRQDPGLGLRLIYFSYDVKMKEKGDIPEGYSVSREKKERFSLILESASTNQTSMYLCASTAPGTGDEQYFGPGTRLTVT.

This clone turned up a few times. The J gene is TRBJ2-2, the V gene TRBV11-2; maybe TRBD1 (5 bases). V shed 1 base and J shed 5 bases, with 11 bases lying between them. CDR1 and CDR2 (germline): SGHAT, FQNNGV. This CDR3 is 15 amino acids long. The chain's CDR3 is CASSLAGQPTGELFF. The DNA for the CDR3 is TGTGCCAGCAGCTTAGCAGGACAACCAACCGGGGAGCTGTTTTTT.

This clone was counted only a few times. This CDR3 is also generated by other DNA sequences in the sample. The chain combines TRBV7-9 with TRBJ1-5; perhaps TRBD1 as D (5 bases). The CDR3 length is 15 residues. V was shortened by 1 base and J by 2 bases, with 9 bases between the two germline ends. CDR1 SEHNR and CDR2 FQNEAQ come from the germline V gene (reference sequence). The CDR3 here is CASSLGGGGNQPQHF. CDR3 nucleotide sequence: TGTGCCAGCAGCTTAGGTGGGGGGGGCAATCAGCCCCAGCATTTT.

In DNA, the CDR3 is TGCGCCAGCAGCCAAGTGGCAGGGTCGAATACGGGCTACACCTTC. It codes for CASSQVAGSNTGYTF. This rearrangement joins TRBV4-3 to TRBJ1-2, with TRBD1 as a possible D gene (5 bases). Germline lookup yields CDR1 LGHNA and CDR2 YSLEER. Trimming left V 1 base short and J 8 bases short, with 17 bases between. The CDR3 consists of 15 residues.

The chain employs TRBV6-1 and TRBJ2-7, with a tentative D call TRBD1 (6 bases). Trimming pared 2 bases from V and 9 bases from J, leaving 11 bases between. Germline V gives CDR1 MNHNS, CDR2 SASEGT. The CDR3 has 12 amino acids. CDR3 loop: CASSEMQGRQYF. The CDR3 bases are TGTGCCAGCAGTGAAATGCAGGGGCGGCAGTACTTC.

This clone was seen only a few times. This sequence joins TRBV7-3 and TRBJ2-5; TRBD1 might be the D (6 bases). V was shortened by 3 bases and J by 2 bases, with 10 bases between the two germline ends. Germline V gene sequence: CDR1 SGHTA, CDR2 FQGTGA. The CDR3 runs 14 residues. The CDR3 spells CASSFGTTQETQYF. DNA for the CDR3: TGTGCCAGCAGCTTCGGGACAACACAAGAGACCCAGTACTTC.

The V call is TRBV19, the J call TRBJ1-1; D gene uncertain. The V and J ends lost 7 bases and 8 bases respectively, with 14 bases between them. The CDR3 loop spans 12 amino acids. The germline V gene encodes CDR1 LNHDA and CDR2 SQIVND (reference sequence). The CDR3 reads CASTLYPREAFF. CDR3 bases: TGTGCCAGTACTCTATACCCCCGAGAAGCTTTCTTT. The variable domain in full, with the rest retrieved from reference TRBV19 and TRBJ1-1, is DGGITQSPKYLFRKEGQNVTLSCEQNLNHDAMYWYRQDPGQGLRLIYYSQIVNDFQKGDIAEGYSVSREKKESFPLTVTSAQKNPTAFYLCASTLYPREAFFGQGTRLTVV.

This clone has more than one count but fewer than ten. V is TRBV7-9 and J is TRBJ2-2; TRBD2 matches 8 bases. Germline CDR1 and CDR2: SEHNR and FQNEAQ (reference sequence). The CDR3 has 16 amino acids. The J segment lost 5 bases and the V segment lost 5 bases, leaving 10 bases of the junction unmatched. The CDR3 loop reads CASSPQRGSDTGELFF. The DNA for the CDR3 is TGTGCCAGCAGCCCCCAGCGGGGGTCGGATACCGGGGAGCTGTTTTTT. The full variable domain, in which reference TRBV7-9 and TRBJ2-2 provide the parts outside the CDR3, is DTGVSQNPRHKITKRGQNVTFRCDPISEHNRLYWYRQTLGQGPEFLTYFQNEAQLEKSRLLSDRFSAERPKGSFSTLEIQRTEQGDSAMYLCASSPQRGSDTGELFFGEGSRLTVL.

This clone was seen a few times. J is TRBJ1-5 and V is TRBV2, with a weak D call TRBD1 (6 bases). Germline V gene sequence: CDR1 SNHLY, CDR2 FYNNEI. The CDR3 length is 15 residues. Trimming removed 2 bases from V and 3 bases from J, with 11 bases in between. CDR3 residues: CASSEQGIANQPQHF. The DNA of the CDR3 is TGTGCCAGCAGTGAACAGGGGATCGCCAATCAGCCCCAGCATTTT.

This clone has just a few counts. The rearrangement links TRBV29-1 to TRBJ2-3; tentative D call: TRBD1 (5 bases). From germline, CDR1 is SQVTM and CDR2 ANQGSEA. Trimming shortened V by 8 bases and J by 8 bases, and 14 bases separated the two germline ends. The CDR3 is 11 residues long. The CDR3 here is CSPLYQGTQYF. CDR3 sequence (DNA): TGCAGCCCCTTGTATCAGGGTACGCAGTATTTT.

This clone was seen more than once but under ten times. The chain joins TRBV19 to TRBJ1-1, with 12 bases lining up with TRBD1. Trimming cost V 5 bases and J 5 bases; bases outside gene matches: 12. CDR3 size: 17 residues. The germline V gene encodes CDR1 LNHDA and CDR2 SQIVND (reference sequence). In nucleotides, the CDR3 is TGTGCCAGTAGTCGTGCTGGGACAGGGGGCGCTTGGACTGAAGCTTTCTTT. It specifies CASSRAGTGGAWTEAFF.

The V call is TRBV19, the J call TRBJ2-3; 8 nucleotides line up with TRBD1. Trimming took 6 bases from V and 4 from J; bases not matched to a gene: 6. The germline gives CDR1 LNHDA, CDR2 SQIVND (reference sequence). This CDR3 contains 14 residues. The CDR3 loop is CASSGQGSSDTQYF. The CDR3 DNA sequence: TGTGCCAGTAGCGGACAGGGTTCTTCAGATACGCAGTATTTT.

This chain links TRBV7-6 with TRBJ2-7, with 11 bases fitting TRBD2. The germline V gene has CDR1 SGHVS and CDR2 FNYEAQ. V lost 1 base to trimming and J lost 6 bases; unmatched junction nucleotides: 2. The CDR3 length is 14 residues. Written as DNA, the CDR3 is TGTGCCAGCAGCTTAGGACTAGCGGGGCGCGAGCAGTACTTC. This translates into CASSLGLAGREQYF.

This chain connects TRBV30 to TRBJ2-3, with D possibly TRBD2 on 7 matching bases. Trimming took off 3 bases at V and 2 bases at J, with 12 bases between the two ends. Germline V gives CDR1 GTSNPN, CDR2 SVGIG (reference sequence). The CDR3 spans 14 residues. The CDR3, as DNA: TGTGCCTGGAGCGCCCGGGGGGCCACAGATACGCAGTATTTT. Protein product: CAWSARGATDTQYF.

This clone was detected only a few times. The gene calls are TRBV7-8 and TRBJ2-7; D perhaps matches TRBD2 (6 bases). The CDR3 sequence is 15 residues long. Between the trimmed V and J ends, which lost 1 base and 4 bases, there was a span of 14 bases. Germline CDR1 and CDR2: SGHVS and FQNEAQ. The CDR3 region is CASSLGGGRRYEQYF. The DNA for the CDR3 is TGTGCCAGCAGCTTAGGTGGAGGGCGAAGGTACGAGCAGTACTTC.

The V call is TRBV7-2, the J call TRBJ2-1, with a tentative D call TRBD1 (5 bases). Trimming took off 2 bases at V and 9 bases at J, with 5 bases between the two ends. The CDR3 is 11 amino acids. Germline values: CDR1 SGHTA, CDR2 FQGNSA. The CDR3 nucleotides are TGTGCCAGCAGCTTAAGGGGTGAGCAGTTCTTC. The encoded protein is CASSLRGEQFF.

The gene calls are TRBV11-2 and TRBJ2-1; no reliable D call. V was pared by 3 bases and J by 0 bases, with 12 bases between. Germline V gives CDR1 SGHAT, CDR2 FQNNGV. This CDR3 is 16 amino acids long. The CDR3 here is CASSFGSRISYNEQFF. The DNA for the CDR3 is TGTGCCAGCAGCTTTGGTTCCAGAATCTCCTACAATGAGCAGTTCTTC.

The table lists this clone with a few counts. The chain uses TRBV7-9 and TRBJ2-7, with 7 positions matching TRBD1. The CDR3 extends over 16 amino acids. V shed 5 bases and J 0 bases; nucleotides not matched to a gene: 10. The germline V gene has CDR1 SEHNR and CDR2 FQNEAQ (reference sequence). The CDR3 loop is CASSPWDRKSSYEQYF. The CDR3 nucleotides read TGTGCCAGCAGCCCATGGGACAGAAAAAGCTCCTACGAGCAGTACTTC.

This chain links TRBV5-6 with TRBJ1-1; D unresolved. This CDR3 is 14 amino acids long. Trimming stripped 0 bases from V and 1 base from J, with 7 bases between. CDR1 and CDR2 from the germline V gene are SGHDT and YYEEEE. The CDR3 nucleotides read TGTGCCAGCAGCTTGGGGTTCGGGAACACTGAAGCTTTCTTT. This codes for CASSLGFGNTEAFF.

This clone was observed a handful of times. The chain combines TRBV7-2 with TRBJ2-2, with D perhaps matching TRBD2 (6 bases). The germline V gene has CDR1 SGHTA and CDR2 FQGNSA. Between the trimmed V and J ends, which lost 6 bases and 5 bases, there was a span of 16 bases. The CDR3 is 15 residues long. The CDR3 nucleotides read TGTGCCAGCAGTCTGGCGGAGGGGTTTACCGGGGAGCTGTTTTTT. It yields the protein CASSLAEGFTGELFF.

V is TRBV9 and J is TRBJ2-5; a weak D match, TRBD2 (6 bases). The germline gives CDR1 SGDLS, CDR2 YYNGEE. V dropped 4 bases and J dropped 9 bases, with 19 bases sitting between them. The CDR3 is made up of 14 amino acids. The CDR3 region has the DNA TGTGCCAGCAGCCCAGATGAACTAGCACTGGCCCAGTACTTC. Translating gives CASSPDELALAQYF. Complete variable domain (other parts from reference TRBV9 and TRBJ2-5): DSGVTQTPKHLITATGQRVTLRCSPRSGDLSVYWYQQSLDQGLQFLIQYYNGEERAKGNILERFSAQQFPDLHSELNLSSLELGDSALYFCASSPDELALAQYFGPGTRLLVL.

For the CDR3, the DNA is TGTGCCAGCAGGACTCTCTACGAGCAGTACTTC. Its protein product is CASRTLYEQYF. The V and J genes are TRBV28 and TRBJ2-7; D is unresolved. V was trimmed by 6 bases and J by 3 bases, leaving 6 bases between them. Germline V CDR1 and CDR2: MDHEN, SYDVKM. The CDR3 extends over 11 amino acids.

The chain's CDR3 is CASSQDLQGVRETQYF. The CDR3 nucleotides are TGCGCCAGCAGCCAAGACTTACAGGGAGTTCGGGAGACCCAGTACTTC. This chain connects TRBV4-3 to TRBJ2-5; possible D gene TRBD1, 6 bases. The CDR3 extends over 16 amino acids. V was clipped by 0 bases and J by 5 bases, with 16 bases between them. Germline lookup yields CDR1 LGHNA and CDR2 YSLEER.

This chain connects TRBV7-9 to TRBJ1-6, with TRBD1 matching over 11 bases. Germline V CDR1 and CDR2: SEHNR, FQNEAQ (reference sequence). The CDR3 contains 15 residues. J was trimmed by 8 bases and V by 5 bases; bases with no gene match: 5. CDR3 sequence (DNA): TGTGCCAGCAGCAAGACGGGACAGGGGGATTCACCCCTCCACTTT. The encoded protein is CASSKTGQGDSPLHF.